Given below is one T cell receptor (beta chain) in context. The sample belongs to a study of T cell changes during pregnancy in multiple sclerosis. Sequenced by immunoSEQ multiplex PCR; TCRdb stores in-frame clones only, minus some. The profile covers about 100,000 clones, with 91% appearing a single time and around 3.2% taken by the ten largest. The origin of this receptor is a female donor with multiple sclerosis, enrolled in a pregnancy study. Here the sequenced sample was peripheral blood, taken in the second trimester of pregnancy.

CDR3 sequence reads: CASSLGGTNSNEQFF. CDR3 bases: TGCGCCAGCAGCTTGGGGGGGACTAACTCCAATGAGCAGTTCTTC. The chain joins TRBV5-1 to TRBJ2-1; 7 bases fit TRBD2. CDR3 length: 15 residues. Losses at the gene ends were 0 bases for V and 6 bases for J; bases not matched to a gene: 6. Germline V lookup: CDR1 SGHRS, CDR2 YFSETQ.